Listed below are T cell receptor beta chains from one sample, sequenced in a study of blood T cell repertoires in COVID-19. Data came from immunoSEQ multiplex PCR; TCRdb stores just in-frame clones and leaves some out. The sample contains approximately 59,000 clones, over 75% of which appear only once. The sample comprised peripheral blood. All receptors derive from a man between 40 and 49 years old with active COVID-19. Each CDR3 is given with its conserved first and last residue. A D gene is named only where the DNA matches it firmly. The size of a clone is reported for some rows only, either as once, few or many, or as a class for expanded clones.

DNA: TGCGCCAGCAGCTTCCGGGACAGGGCTACCGGGGAGCTGTTTTTT
CDR3: CASSFRDRATGELFF
V: TRBV5-1
D: TRBD1
J: TRBJ2-2
size: .

DNA: TGTGCCAGCAGCGACGAACAGGCCTATTATGGCTACACCTTC
CDR3: CASSDEQAYYGYTF
V: TRBV3-1/TRBV3-2
D: .
J: TRBJ1-2
size: .

DNA: TGTGCCAGCAACGACAGGGGATGGGGTTCACCCCTCCACTTT
CDR3: CASNDRGWGSPLHF
V: TRBV27
D: TRBD1
J: TRBJ1-6
size: few

DNA: TGCGCCAGCAGCTTGGGCGCAGATACGCAGTATTTT
CDR3: CASSLGADTQYF
V: TRBV5-1
D: .
J: TRBJ2-3
size: .

DNA: TGTGCCATCTCTAGCGGAGTTCTAACAAATGAGCAGTTCTTC
CDR3: CAISSGVLTNEQFF
V: TRBV10-3
D: TRBD2
J: TRBJ2-1
size: .

DNA: TGTGCCAGCAGTTACGTGGGGGCTGCGGGCACTGAAGCTTTCTTT
CDR3: CASSYVGAAGTEAFF
V: TRBV6-6
D: .
J: TRBJ1-1
size: .

DNA: TGCAGTGCGACAGTCTCCTACGAGCAGTACTTC
CDR3: CSATVSYEQYF
V: TRBV20-1
D: .
J: TRBJ2-7
size: once

DNA: TGTGCCAGCAGCCCAGACAGGGTCTCAAATGAGCAGTTCTTC
CDR3: CASSPDRVSNEQFF
V: TRBV3-1/TRBV3-2
D: TRBD1
J: TRBJ2-1
size: .

DNA: TGTGCCACCAGCAGATTTCGTGGGACTGCAGCTTCGAAACTGTTTTTT
CDR3: CATSRFRGTAASKLFF
V: TRBV15
D: .
J: TRBJ1-4
size: .

DNA: TGTGCCAGCAGCTTCATGGGGGGGGCTGTCCAAGAGACCCAGTACTTC
CDR3: CASSFMGGAVQETQYF
V: TRBV5-4
D: .
J: TRBJ2-5
size: .

DNA: TGTGCCAGCGGACAGATGTCACGTCAGCCCCAGCATTTT
CDR3: CASGQMSRQPQHF
V: TRBV27
D: .
J: TRBJ1-5
size: medium-sized

DNA: TGTGCCAGTAGTTCAGCCGGGACAGGGTCCTATGGCTACACCTTC
CDR3: CASSSAGTGSYGYTF
V: TRBV19
D: TRBD1
J: TRBJ1-2
size: .

DNA: TGTGCCAGTAGTATAGGCGACACAGGGGGCTATGGCTACACCTTC
CDR3: CASSIGDTGGYGYTF
V: TRBV19
D: TRBD1
J: TRBJ1-2
size: .

DNA: TGTGCCAGCAGCCGGGGGGGTAGCACTGAAGCTTTCTTT
CDR3: CASSRGGSTEAFF
V: TRBV9
D: .
J: TRBJ1-1
size: .

DNA: TGTGCCAGCAGCAGAGTGCCTAGCGGATATTACAATGAGCAGTTCTTC
CDR3: CASSRVPSGYYNEQFF
V: TRBV7-2
D: TRBD2
J: TRBJ2-1
size: .

DNA: TGCAGCGTTAACACCGGGACAGGTCGCTATGGCTACACCTTC
CDR3: CSVNTGTGRYGYTF
V: TRBV29-1
D: TRBD1
J: TRBJ1-2
size: few

DNA: TGCGCCAGCAGCTTAAGGCCCAGGTGGGACAGGGCATATAGTGAAAAACTGTTTTTT
CDR3: CASSLRPRWDRAYSEKLFF
V: TRBV5-1
D: TRBD1
J: TRBJ1-4
size: .

DNA: TGTGCCAGCAGCTCTACTAGCGGGAGTATACGGATTCCGGGCGAGCAGTACTTC
CDR3: CASSSTSGSIRIPGEQYF
V: TRBV7-9
D: TRBD2
J: TRBJ2-7
size: once

DNA: TGTGCCTGGGGGCAGGGACAGGGACAGCCCCAGCATTTT
CDR3: CAWGQGQGQPQHF
V: TRBV30
D: TRBD1
J: TRBJ1-5
size: .

DNA: TGTGCCAGCAGGTCTCCGGGACTAGGCGAGGATGAGCAGTTCTTC
CDR3: CASRSPGLGEDEQFF
V: TRBV3-1/TRBV3-2
D: TRBD2
J: TRBJ2-1
size: medium-sized

DNA: TGTGCCAGCAGTGGGGCCGATGAGCAGTTCTTC
CDR3: CASSGADEQFF
V: TRBV2
D: .
J: TRBJ2-1
size: once

DNA: TGTGCCAGTAGTGCAGCGAGAGGTGAGCAGTTCTTC
CDR3: CASSAARGEQFF
V: TRBV19
D: .
J: TRBJ2-1
size: .